These T cell receptor beta chains were read from a single sample in a study of identical twins. TCRdb called the 5' RACE reads again in MiXCR, with one record for every CDR3 protein. Of 1.5 million to 2 million distinct CDR3 sequences listed, 25% to 35% are singletons. The sample was cord blood. The receptors here all came from a newborn girl in good health. Both conserved end residues are part of each CDR3. Each record gives: CDR3 protein, CDR3 DNA, V gene, clone size, D gene, J gene. D genes are given only for firm matches. Clone sizes are given selectively: once, few, many, or a class where the clone is expanded.

CDR3aa: CASRPGTGDLNEKLFF
CDR3nt: TGTGCCAGCAGGCCCGGGACAGGGGATCTTAATGAAAAACTGTTTTTT
v_gene: TRBV28
abundance: .
d_gene: TRBD1
j_gene: TRBJ1-4

CDR3aa: CASSYPGTSGQYF
CDR3nt: TGTGCCAGCAGTTACCCCGGGACTAGCGGACAGTACTTC
v_gene: TRBV6-2/TRBV6-3
abundance: .
d_gene: TRBD2
j_gene: TRBJ2-5

CDR3aa: CASSWVRYDNEQFF
CDR3nt: TGTGCCAGCAGCTGGGTGCGGTACGACAATGAGCAGTTCTTC
v_gene: TRBV7-8
abundance: few
d_gene: .
j_gene: TRBJ2-1

CDR3aa: CASSRLAGGQVEQFF
CDR3nt: TGTGCCAGCAGCCGACTAGCGGGGGGGCAGGTTGAGCAGTTCTTC
v_gene: TRBV7-2
abundance: .
d_gene: TRBD2
j_gene: TRBJ2-1

CDR3aa: CASSPPQAGGPRNEQFF
CDR3nt: TGTGCCAGCTCACCACCGCAAGCGGGGGGGCCTCGAAATGAGCAGTTCTTC
v_gene: TRBV18
abundance: few
d_gene: TRBD2
j_gene: TRBJ2-1

CDR3aa: CSASRTSQETQYF
CDR3nt: TGCAGTGCTTCTCGGACTAGCCAAGAGACCCAGTACTTC
v_gene: TRBV20-1
abundance: many
d_gene: TRBD2
j_gene: TRBJ2-5

CDR3aa: CASSIGENTEAFF
CDR3nt: TGTGCCAGTAGTATTGGAGAGAACACTGAAGCTTTCTTT
v_gene: TRBV19
abundance: .
d_gene: .
j_gene: TRBJ1-1

CDR3aa: CTSSSRQGGYEQYF
CDR3nt: TGTACCAGCAGTAGTCGACAGGGTGGCTACGAGCAGTACTTC
v_gene: TRBV6-5
abundance: .
d_gene: TRBD1
j_gene: TRBJ2-7

CDR3aa: CSVTTPTRSYNEQFF
CDR3nt: TGCAGCGTTACCACCCCCACCCGCTCCTACAATGAGCAGTTCTTC
v_gene: TRBV29-1
abundance: many
d_gene: .
j_gene: TRBJ2-1

CDR3aa: CASSEGGGRFYEQYF
CDR3nt: TGTGCCAGCAGTGAAGGCGGGGGCCGCTTCTACGAGCAGTACTTC
v_gene: TRBV6-1
abundance: .
d_gene: .
j_gene: TRBJ2-7